The sample holds a few counts of the clone carrying this TCR beta chain. The CDR3 sequence is 16 residues long. Germline CDR1 and CDR2: LGHNA and YSLEER. V gave up 1 base and J gave up 10 bases, with 20 bases separating them. Each CDR3 protein gets one entry after TCRdb re-called the 5' RACE reads with MiXCR. The sample holds 350,000 to 550,000 distinct CDR3 sequences, approximately 18% seen once. This sample was taken from a study of T-cell memory formation after mild COVID-19. The receptor's source is a young man who had mild COVID-19 (a few samples of this study predate the infection). Cell type and time point are not known. The chain joins TRBV4-3 to TRBJ2-1; D remains ambiguous. The sequenced sample consisted of PBMCs or a T cell subset sorted from them (not recorded which). The CDR3 coding sequence is TGCGCCAGCAGCCAAGGCCCCCGCGCAGACTCCGGGGAGCAGTTCTTC. It codes for CASSQGPRADSGEQFF.